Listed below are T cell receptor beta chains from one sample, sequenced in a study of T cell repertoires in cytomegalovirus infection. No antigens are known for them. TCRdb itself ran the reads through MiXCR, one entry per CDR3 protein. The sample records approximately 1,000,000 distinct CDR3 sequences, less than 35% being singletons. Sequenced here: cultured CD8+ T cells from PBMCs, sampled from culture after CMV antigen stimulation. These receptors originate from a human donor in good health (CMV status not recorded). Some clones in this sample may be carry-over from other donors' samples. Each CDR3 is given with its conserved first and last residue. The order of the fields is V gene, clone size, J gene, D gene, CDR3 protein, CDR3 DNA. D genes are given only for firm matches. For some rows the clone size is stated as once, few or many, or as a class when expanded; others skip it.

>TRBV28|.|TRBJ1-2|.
CASRFMTETYGYTF
TGTGCCAGCAGATTTATGACAGAGACCTATGGCTACACCTTC
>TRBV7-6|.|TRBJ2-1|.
CASSLARWHEQFF
TGTGCTAGCAGCTTAGCGAGGTGGCATGAGCAGTTCTTC
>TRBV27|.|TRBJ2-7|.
CASSLRGFKYEQYF
TGTGCCAGCAGTTTACGGGGGTTTAAGTACGAACAGTACTTC
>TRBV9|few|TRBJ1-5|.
CASGGTEGYNQPQHF
TGTGCCAGCGGAGGGACCGAGGGTTACAATCAGCCCCAGCATTTT
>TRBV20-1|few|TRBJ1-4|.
CSAQPTGDNEKLFF
TGCAGTGCTCAGCCGACAGGCGACAATGAAAAACTGTTTTTT
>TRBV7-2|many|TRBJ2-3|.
CASSFVSSSTDTQYF
TGTGCCAGCAGCTTTGTCTCTTCTAGCACAGATACGCAGTATTTT
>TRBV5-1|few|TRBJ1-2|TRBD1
CASRPDRGIFYGYTF
TGCGCCAGCAGGCCTGACAGGGGAATTTTCTATGGCTACACCTTC
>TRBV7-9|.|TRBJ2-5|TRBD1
CASSLGPTGGQETQYF
TGTGCCAGCAGCTTAGGGCCTACAGGGGGCCAAGAGACCCAGTACTTC
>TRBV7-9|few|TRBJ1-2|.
CASRGFDGYTF
TGTGCCAGCAGGGGGTTCGATGGCTACACCTTC
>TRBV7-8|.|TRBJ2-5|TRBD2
CASSLAYLAGIETQYF
TGTGCCAGCAGCTTAGCGTACCTAGCGGGGATCGAGACCCAGTACTTC
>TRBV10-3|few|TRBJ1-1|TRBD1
CAISDRADRGRLAEAFF
TGTGCCATCAGTGATAGGGCGGACAGGGGGAGGTTGGCTGAAGCTTTCTTT
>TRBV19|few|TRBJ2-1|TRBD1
CASASGDRGYNEQFF
TGTGCCAGCGCTAGTGGGGACAGAGGCTACAATGAGCAGTTCTTC
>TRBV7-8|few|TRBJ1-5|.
CASSLAGSPNQPQHF
TGTGCCAGCAGCTTAGCGGGTTCGCCTAATCAGCCCCAGCATTTT
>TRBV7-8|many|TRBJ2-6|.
CASRSGGANVLTF
TGTGCCAGCAGATCGGGCGGGGCCAACGTCCTGACTTTC
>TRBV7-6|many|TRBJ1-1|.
CASSHDQNTEAFF
TGTGCCAGCAGCCACGACCAGAACACTGAAGCTTTCTTT
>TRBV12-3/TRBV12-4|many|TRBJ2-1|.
CASSLEGAYNEQFF
TGTGCCAGCAGTCTGGAGGGGGCCTACAATGAGCAGTTCTTC
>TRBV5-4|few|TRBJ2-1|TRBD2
CASSLERGALNEQFF
TGTGCCAGCAGCTTGGAGCGGGGGGCGCTAAATGAGCAGTTCTTC
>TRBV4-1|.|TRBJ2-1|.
CASRVRAEWDNEQFF
TGCGCCAGCAGGGTGAGGGCCGAATGGGACAATGAGCAGTTCTTC
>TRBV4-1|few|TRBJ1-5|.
CASSHTYNSNQPQHF
TGCGCCAGCAGCCATACGTATAATAGCAATCAGCCCCAGCATTTT
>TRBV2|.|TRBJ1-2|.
CASSALTGGSPADYGYTF
TGTGCCAGCAGTGCTCTGACAGGAGGATCCCCAGCAGACTATGGCTACACCTTC
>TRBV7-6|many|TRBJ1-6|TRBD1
CASSLAPDRDYNSPLHF
TGTGCCAGCAGCTTAGCCCCTGACAGGGACTATAATTCACCCCTCCACTTT
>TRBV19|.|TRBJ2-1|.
CASSISRGNEQFF
TGTGCCAGTAGTATAAGTAGGGGCAATGAGCAGTTCTTC
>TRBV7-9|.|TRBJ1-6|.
CASSPSIDRTNSPLHF
TGTGCCAGCAGCCCATCGATTGACAGGACAAATTCACCCCTCCACTTT
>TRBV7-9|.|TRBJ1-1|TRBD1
CASSLRGQGGTEAFF
TGTGCCAGCAGCTTAAGGGGACAGGGAGGCACTGAAGCTTTCTTT
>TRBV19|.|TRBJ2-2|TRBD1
CASSPLRQGSGELFF
TGTGCCAGTAGTCCCCTTCGACAGGGGAGCGGGGAGCTGTTTTTT
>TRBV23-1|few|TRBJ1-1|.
CASSQAMGRPEENTEAFF
TGCGCCAGCAGTCAAGCGATGGGGAGACCTGAGGAGAACACTGAAGCTTTCTTT
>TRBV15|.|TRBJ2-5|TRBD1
CATSVGQGEETQYF
TGTGCCACCAGCGTTGGACAGGGTGAAGAGACCCAGTACTTC
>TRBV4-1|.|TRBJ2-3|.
CASSQATSTDTQYF
TGCGCCAGCAGCCAGGCGACTAGCACAGATACGCAGTATTTT
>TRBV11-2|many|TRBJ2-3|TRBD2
CASSLGVGAGDTDTQYF
TGTGCCAGCAGCTTAGGTGTTGGAGCGGGGGACACAGATACGCAGTATTTT
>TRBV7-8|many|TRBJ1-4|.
CASSSPGYPKEKLFF
TGTGCCAGCAGCTCCCCGGGATACCCGAAAGAAAAACTGTTTTTT
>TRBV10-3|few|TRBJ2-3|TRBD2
CAIRALSGGAHTQYF
TGTGCCATCAGGGCCCTCAGCGGGGGGGCCCATACGCAGTATTTT
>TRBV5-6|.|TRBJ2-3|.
CASSLGFGSTDTQYF
TGTGCCAGCAGCTTGGGTTTTGGTAGCACAGATACGCAGTATTTT
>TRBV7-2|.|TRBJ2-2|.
CASSLVVGANTGELFF
TGTGCCAGCAGCTTAGTTGTGGGGGCGAACACCGGGGAGCTGTTTTTT
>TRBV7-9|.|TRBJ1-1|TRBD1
CASSPIKGQGARGTEAFF
TGTGCCAGCAGCCCAATTAAGGGACAGGGGGCGCGTGGCACTGAAGCTTTCTTT
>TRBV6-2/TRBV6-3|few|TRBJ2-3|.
CASHRDVEDTQYF
TGTGCCAGCCACCGGGACGTAGAAGATACGCAGTATTTT
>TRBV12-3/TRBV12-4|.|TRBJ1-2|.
CASSLGGSATARDYGYTF
TGTGCCAGCAGTTTAGGGGGGTCCGCCACGGCGCGGGACTATGGCTACACCTTC
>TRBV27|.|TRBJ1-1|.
CASSPLSRNTEAFF
TGTGCCAGCAGTCCCCTTTCGAGGAACACTGAAGCTTTCTTT
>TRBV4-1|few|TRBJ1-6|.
CASSQEGQGSPLHF
TGCGCCAGCAGCCAAGAGGGGCAGGGGTCACCCCTCCACTTT
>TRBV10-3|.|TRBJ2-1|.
CAISQTVQGGVYEQFF
TGTGCCATCAGTCAGACTGTGCAGGGTGGTGTATATGAGCAGTTCTTC
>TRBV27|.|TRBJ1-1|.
CRIPGPGTEAFF
TGTCGAATCCCCGGGCCAGGCACTGAAGCTTTCTTT
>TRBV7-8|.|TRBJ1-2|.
CASSLRDGNYGYTF
TGTGCCAGCAGCTTAAGGGACGGAAACTATGGCTACACCTTC
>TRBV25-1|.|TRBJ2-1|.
CASSDFKGDPGDEQFF
TGTGCCAGCAGTGATTTTAAGGGGGACCCTGGGGATGAGCAGTTCTTC
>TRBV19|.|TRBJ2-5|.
CASNEGPYVVETQYF
TGTGCCAGTAACGAGGGACCGTATGTAGTAGAGACCCAGTACTTC
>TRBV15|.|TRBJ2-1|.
CATSPTRGRGENEQFF
TGTGCCACCAGTCCAACGCGGGGCAGGGGTGAGAATGAGCAGTTCTTC
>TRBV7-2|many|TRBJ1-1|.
CASSLNLGTEAFF
TGTGCCAGCAGCCTAAACCTAGGCACTGAAGCTTTCTTT
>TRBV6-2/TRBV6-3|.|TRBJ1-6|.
CASSYSYGSTPLHF
TGTGCCAGCAGTTACTCATACGGGTCTACACCCCTCCACTTT
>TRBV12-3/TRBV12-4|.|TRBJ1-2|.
CASSRRGPYGYTF
TGTGCCAGCAGTCGGAGAGGCCCCTATGGCTACACCTTC
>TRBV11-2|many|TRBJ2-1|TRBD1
CASSTRDSSYNEQFF
TGTGCCAGCAGCACCCGGGACAGCTCCTACAATGAGCAGTTCTTC
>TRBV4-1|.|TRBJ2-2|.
CASCPLQNTGELFF
TGCGCCAGCTGTCCGCTCCAGAACACCGGGGAGCTGTTTTTT
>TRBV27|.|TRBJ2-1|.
CASSFTGMAYNEQFF
TGTGCCAGCAGTTTTACAGGGATGGCCTACAATGAGCAGTTCTTC